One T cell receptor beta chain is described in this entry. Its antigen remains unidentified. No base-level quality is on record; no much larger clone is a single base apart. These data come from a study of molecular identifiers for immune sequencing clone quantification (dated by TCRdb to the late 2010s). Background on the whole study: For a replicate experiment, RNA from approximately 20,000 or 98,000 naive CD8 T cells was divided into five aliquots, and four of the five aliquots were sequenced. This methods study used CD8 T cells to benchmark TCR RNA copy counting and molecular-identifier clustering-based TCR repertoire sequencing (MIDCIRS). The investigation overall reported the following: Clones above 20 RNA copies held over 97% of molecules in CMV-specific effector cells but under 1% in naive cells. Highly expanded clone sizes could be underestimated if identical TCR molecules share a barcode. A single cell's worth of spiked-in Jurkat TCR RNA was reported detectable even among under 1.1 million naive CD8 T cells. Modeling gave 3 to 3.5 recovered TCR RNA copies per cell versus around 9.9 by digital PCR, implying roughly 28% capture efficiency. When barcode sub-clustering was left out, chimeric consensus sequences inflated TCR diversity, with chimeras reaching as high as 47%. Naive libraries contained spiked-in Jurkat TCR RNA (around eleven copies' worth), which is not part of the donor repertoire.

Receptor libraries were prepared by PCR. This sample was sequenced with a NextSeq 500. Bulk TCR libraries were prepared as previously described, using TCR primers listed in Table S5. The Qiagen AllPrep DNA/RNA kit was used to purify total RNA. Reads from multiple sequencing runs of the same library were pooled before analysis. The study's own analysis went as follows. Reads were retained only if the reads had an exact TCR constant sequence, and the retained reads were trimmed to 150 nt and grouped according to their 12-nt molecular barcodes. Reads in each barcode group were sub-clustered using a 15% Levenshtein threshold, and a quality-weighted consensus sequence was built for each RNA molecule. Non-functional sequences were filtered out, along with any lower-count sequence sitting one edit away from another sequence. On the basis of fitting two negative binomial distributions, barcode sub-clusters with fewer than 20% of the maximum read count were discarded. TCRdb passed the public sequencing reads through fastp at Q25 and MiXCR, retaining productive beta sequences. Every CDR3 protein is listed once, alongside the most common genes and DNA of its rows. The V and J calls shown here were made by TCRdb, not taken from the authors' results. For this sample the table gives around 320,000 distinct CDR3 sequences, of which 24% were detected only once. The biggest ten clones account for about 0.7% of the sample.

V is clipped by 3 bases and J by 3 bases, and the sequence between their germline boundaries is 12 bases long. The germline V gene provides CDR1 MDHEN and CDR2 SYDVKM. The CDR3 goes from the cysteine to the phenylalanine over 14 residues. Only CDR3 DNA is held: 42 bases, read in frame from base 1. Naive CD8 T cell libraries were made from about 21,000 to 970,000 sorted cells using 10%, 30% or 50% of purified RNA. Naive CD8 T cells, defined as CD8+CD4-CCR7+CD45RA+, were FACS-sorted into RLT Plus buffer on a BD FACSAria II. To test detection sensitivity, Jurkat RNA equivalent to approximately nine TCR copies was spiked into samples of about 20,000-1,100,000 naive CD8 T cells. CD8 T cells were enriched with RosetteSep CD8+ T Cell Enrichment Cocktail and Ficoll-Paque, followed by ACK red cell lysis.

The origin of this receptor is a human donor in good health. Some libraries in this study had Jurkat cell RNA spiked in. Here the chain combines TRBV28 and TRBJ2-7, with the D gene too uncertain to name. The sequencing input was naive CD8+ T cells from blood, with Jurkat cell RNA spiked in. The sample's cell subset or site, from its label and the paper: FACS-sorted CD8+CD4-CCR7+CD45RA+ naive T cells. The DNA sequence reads TGTGCCAGCAGTTTCGGACGGCGAGGCTACGAGCAGTACTTC. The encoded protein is CASSFGRRGYEQYF.